This T cell receptor (beta chain) was sequenced in a study of shared clonotypes between healthy human individuals. Sequenced by immunoSEQ multiplex PCR; TCRdb stores in-frame clones only, minus some. The sample consists of roughly 1,000,000 clones, approximately 80% of them appearing once. Regarding the study as a whole: A small donor pool kept down the genetic and exposure-history diversity that was represented.

This CDR3 contains 12 residues. V gave up 6 bases and J gave up 5 bases, with 10 bases separating them. Germline V lookup: CDR1 MNHEY, CDR2 SVGAGI. This clone has just one count. Its antigen remains unknown. Material for sequencing was memory CD4+ T cells from PBMCs. Subset given: CD45RA-negative fraction. This chain joins TRBV6-5 and TRBJ2-5; maybe TRBD2 (5 bases). The receptor was derived from a young man in good health. Some clones in this sample may be carry-over from other donors' samples. CDR3 nucleotide sequence: TGTGCCAGCAGCGAACTAGGGGAGACCCAGTACTTC. Translating gives CASSELGETQYF.